This T cell receptor beta chain derives from a study of cytomegalovirus exposure and HLA in healthy donors. Turning to the study itself: Roughly 80 million unique TCRs from HLA-typed donors made up an early data release. General study findings and limits: The study flagged 150 to 200 TCR beta chains as cytomegalovirus-associated. Per published accounts, TCR beta sequences correctly predicted the HLA-A and HLA-B alleles of most subjects.

In the PCR, 60 Vbeta and 13 Jbeta primers were used. The assay was immunoSEQ multiplex PCR, and TCRdb's table has in-frame clones only and misses some. The repertoire holds 170,000 or so clones, 80% seen once, with approximately 6.7% in the top ten. Concerning this clone itself: Its antigen remains unknown.

Unrecorded immune exposure was likely among donors, who were nominally healthy when sampled. V shed 6 bases and J shed 4 bases, with 18 bases lying between them. The germline CDR1 and CDR2 sequences are MNHNY and SVGAGI (reference sequence). The CDR3 covers 15 residues. The sequenced sample was PBMCs. The chain couples TRBV6-6 to TRBJ2-5, with TRBD1 as a possible D gene (6 bases). The sequence was obtained from a man aged 25 to 40 in good health and CMV-seropositive. This chain's CDR3 is CASSSPYRAGETQYF. The CDR3 DNA reads as TGTGCCAGCAGCTCCCCCTACAGGGCTGGAGAGACCCAGTACTTC.